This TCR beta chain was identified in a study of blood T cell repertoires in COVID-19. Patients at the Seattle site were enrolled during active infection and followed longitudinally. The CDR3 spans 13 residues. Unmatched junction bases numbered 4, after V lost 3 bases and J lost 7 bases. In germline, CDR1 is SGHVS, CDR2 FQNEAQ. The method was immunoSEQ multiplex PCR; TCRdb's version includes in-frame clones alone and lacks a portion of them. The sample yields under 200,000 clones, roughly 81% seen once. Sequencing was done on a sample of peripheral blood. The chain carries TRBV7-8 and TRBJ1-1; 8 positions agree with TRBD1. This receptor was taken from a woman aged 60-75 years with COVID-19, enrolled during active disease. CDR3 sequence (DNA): TGTGCCAGCAGCTTCGGACAGGGAATTGAAGCTTTCTTT. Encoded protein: CASSFGQGIEAFF.